What follows are 21 T cell receptor beta chains derived from one specimen sequenced in a study of cytomegalovirus exposure and HLA in healthy donors. This PCR relied on a set of 60 Vbeta primers and 13 Jbeta primers. Only in-frame clones appear in the TCRdb table, and some are missing; sequencing was by immunoSEQ multiplex PCR. The repertoire has roughly 100,000 clones, 76% of them found once; the top ten carry over 8%. Material for sequencing was PBMCs. The receptors come from a middle-aged man in good health and CMV-seropositive.

The genes are TRBV11-3 and TRBJ2-7; tentative D call: TRBD2 (6 bases). The CDR3 runs to 15 residues. Germline CDR1 and CDR2: SGHNT and YENEEA. V was cut by 3 bases and J by 0 bases, with 12 bases left in between. The CDR3 here is CASSFSYGSSYEQYF. CDR3 bases: TGTGCCAGCAGCTTTTCCTACGGGAGCTCCTACGAGCAGTACTTC.

This chain's CDR3 is CAISEPGTGTDYEQYF. In DNA, the CDR3 is TGTGCCATCAGTGAACCCGGGACAGGGACCGACTACGAGCAGTACTTC. The gene calls are TRBV10-3 and TRBJ2-7; 9 bases map to TRBD1. V lost 3 bases and J lost 3; bases outside the gene matches: 9. CDR3 length: 16 residues. Germline CDR1 ENHRY, CDR2 SYGVKD.

This clone is a singleton in its sample. The rearrangement uses TRBV9 and TRBJ2-1, with TRBD2 identical over 9 bases. V was pared by 3 bases and J by 5 bases, with 9 bases of the junction left unmatched. Germline V gives CDR1 SGDLS, CDR2 YYNGEE. CDR3 length: 16 amino acids. As DNA, the CDR3 is TGTGCCAGCAGCGCCAGAGCGGGAGGTGGAAACAATGAGCAGTTCTTC. Amino acid sequence: CASSARAGGGNNEQFF.

CDR3 residues: CASSQEGTGGEKLFF. In DNA form, the CDR3 reads TGCGCCAGCAGCCAAGAAGGGACAGGGGGCGAAAAACTGTTTTTT. The rearrangement uses TRBV4-1 and TRBJ1-4; 12 bases agree with TRBD1. Unmatched junction bases numbered 1, after V lost 0 bases and J lost 8 bases. The CDR3 length is 15 residues. The germline V gene has CDR1 MGHRA and CDR2 YSYEKL.

This clone appeared a few times. The chain joins TRBV4-1 to TRBJ1-1, with 8 bases matching TRBD1. This CDR3 is built from 15 residues. CDR1 and CDR2 (germline): MGHRA, YSYEKL. Unmatched junction bases numbered 8, after V lost 3 bases and J lost 5 bases. CDR3 sequence: CASSHPGQGVTEAFF. In DNA form, the CDR3 reads TGCGCCAGCAGCCATCCAGGACAGGGAGTAACTGAAGCTTTCTTT.

The CDR3 region is CASSATDEAFF. In DNA, the CDR3 is TGTGCCAGCAGTGCGACAGACGAAGCTTTCTTT. The chain joins TRBV5-4 to TRBJ1-1; a weak D match, TRBD1 (5 bases). The V gene lost 5 bases and the J gene lost 8 bases, with 10 bases spanning the gap. Germline-derived CDR1 and CDR2 are SGHNT and YYREEE (reference sequence). The CDR3 covers 11 residues.

V is TRBV25-1 and J is TRBJ2-5, with D possibly TRBD2 on 6 matching bases. Germline V lookup: CDR1 MGHDK, CDR2 SYGVNS. The V gene lost 0 bases and the J gene lost 2 bases, with 7 bases spanning the gap. There are 14 residues in the CDR3. CDR3 region: CASSEYGGQETQYF. As DNA, the CDR3 is TGTGCCAGCAGTGAATATGGGGGGCAAGAGACCCAGTACTTC. Using reference TRBV25-1 and TRBJ2-5 for the parts outside the CDR3, the full variable domain is EADIYQTPRYLVIGTGKKITLECSQTMGHDKMYWYQQDPGMELHLIHYSYGVNSTEKGDLSSESTVSRIRTEHFPLTLESARPSHTSQYLCASSEYGGQETQYFGPGTRLLVL.

The rearrangement uses TRBV18 and TRBJ1-4; maybe TRBD1 (5 bases). Trimming removed 5 bases at V and 8 bases at J, with 9 bases between. Germline CDR1 KGHSH, CDR2 LQKENI. This CDR3 is built from 12 residues. CDR3 sequence (DNA): TGTGCCAGCTCATCCGGGGGGGAAAAACTGTTTTTT. Translation gives CASSSGGEKLFF.

This chain connects TRBV4-3 to TRBJ2-1, with 14 bases matching TRBD2. This CDR3 has 21 amino acids. V lost 4 bases and J lost 6; bases outside the gene matches: 20. Germline values: CDR1 LGHNA, CDR2 YSLEER. The CDR3 is CASSPMEQGLAGESTGNEQFF. CDR3 nucleotides: TGCGCCAGCAGCCCCATGGAGCAGGGACTAGCGGGAGAGAGTACAGGCAATGAGCAGTTCTTC.

V usage is TRBV6-6 and J usage is TRBJ1-3; D is ambiguous. Germline CDR1 and CDR2: MNHNY and SVGAGI (reference sequence). V lost 4 bases, J lost 0 bases, and 7 bases lay in between. The CDR3 spans 14 residues. DNA for the CDR3: TGTGCCAGCAGTTCCCAGTACTCTGGAAACACCATATATTTT. Its protein product is CASSSQYSGNTIYF.

The table lists this clone with a few counts. The chain combines TRBV6-6 with TRBJ1-2, with 10 bases matching TRBD1. The CDR3 is 15 residues long. J gave up 5 bases and V 4 bases, and 7 bases lay outside the gene matches. The germline V gene encodes CDR1 MNHNY and CDR2 SVGAGI (reference sequence). DNA for the CDR3: TGTGCCAGCAGTTCACCGGGACAGGGGCAATATGGCTACACCTTC. Translated: CASSSPGQGQYGYTF.

The CDR3 DNA follows: TGCAGCGTTGGGGCGCGGGGGGGTCGCACAGATACGCAGTATTTT. It translates to CSVGARGGRTDTQYF. This sequence joins TRBV29-1 and TRBJ2-3; 9 bases are shared with TRBD2. This CDR3 spans 15 amino acids. The germline CDR1 and CDR2 sequences are SQVTM and ANQGSEA. V lost 4 bases and J lost 1; bases outside the gene matches: 6.

This clone was picked up a small number of times. This rearrangement joins TRBV15 to TRBJ2-3, with 9 bases that match TRBD1. The germline V gene has CDR1 LNHNV and CDR2 YYDKDF (reference sequence). J lost 11 bases, V lost 1 base, and 1 base had no gene match. The CDR3 is made up of 12 amino acids. CDR3 coding DNA: TGTGCCACCAGCAGAGGACAGGGGGGGCAGTATTTT. Encoded protein: CATSRGQGGQYF.

On this clone itself: Its ends do not fully match the called genes, so a read error is possible. The chain combines TRBV4-1 with TRBJ2-2, with 9 nucleotides matching TRBD2. Per the germline V gene, CDR1 is MGHRA and CDR2 is YSYEKL. The CDR3 consists of 19 residues. Written as DNA, the CDR3 is TGCGTCAGCAGCCAAGACCTCTCGCGGGAGGGCCTCCGGCTGGGGGAGCTGTTTTTT. This codes for CVSSQDLSREGLRLGELFF.

The rearrangement links TRBV4-3 to TRBJ1-2, with TRBD1 identical over 8 bases. In germline, CDR1 is LGHNA, CDR2 YSLEER. CDR3 length equals 14 residues. V shed 3 bases and J 8 bases; nucleotides not matched to a gene: 8. Here the CDR3 reads CASSQRTGSGGYTF. For the CDR3, the DNA is TGCGCCAGCAGCCAGAGGACAGGGTCCGGGGGCTACACCTTC.

The V gene is TRBV28, the J gene TRBJ1-4; D is unresolved. The CDR3 loop spans 11 amino acids. The V end was cut by 2 bases, the J end by 11 bases, with 6 bases between. In germline, CDR1 is MDHEN, CDR2 SYDVKM. The CDR3 spells CASSLDGKLFF. CDR3 nucleotides: TGTGCCAGCAGTTTAGACGGGAAACTGTTTTTT.

CDR3 in amino acids: CASSYSSGRGQETQYF. For the CDR3, the DNA is TGTGCCAGCAGTTACTCGAGCGGGAGAGGTCAAGAGACCCAGTACTTC. V usage is TRBV6-5 and J usage is TRBJ2-5; 8 positions match TRBD2. This CDR3 spans 16 amino acids. V lost 0 bases and J lost 2; bases outside the gene matches: 5. Germline assignment: CDR1 MNHEY and CDR2 SVGAGI.

V usage is TRBV5-4 and J usage is TRBJ2-3; D gene unclear. The CDR3 is 11 residues long. With 3 bases removed from V and 4 bases from J, the gap between germline ends came to 3 bases. Germline V CDR1 and CDR2: SGHNT, YYREEE (reference sequence). CDR3 amino acids: CASSYSDTQYF. The DNA of the CDR3 is TGTGCCAGCAGCTACTCAGATACGCAGTATTTT.

The chain employs TRBV7-3 and TRBJ2-6; 9 bases map to TRBD1. Germline assignment: CDR1 SGHTA and CDR2 FQGTGA. This CDR3 comprises 17 residues. V shed 4 bases, J shed 3 bases, and the junction held 7 bases outside the gene matches. In DNA form, the CDR3 reads TGTGCCAGCAGCTCCTCCGGGACAGGGTTTGGGGCCAACGTCCTGACTTTC. Translation: CASSSSGTGFGANVLTF.

The V gene is TRBV11-3, the J gene TRBJ1-1; D gene uncertain. V gave up 5 bases and J gave up 14 bases, with 6 bases separating them. The CDR3 sequence is 8 residues long. Germline lookup yields CDR1 SGHNT and CDR2 YENEEA. CDR3 in DNA: TGTGCCAGCAGCCGCGTGTTCTTT. Protein product: CASSRVFF. Using reference TRBV11-3 and TRBJ1-1 for the parts outside the CDR3, the full variable domain is EAGVVQSPRYKIIEKKQPVAFWCNPISGHNTLYWYLQNLGQGPELLIRYENEEAVDDSQLPKDRFSAERLKGVDSTLKIQPAELGDSAVYLCASSRVFFGQGTRLTVV.

The genes are TRBV4-1 and TRBJ1-1, with 9 bases identical to TRBD1. V dropped 1 base and J dropped 6; count of bases not matched to a gene: 3. CDR1 and CDR2 from the germline V gene are MGHRA and YSYEKL. The CDR3 runs 14 residues. In DNA, the CDR3 is TGCGCCAGCAGCCAAGGACAGGGGGTTTCTGAAGCTTTCTTT. Protein sequence: CASSQGQGVSEAFF.